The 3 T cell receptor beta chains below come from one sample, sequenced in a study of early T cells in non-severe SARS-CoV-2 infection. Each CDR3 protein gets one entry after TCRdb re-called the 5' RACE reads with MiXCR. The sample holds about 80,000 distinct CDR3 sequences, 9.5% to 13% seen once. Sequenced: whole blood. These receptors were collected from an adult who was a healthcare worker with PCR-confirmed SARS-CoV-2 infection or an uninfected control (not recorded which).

The CDR3 DNA sequence: TGCAGCGTTGAAGGAGAGCCTCTCAACTATGGCTACACCTTC. This translates into CSVEGEPLNYGYTF. The chain carries TRBV29-1 and TRBJ1-2; D is ambiguous. Trimming stripped 1 base from V and 2 bases from J, with 11 bases between. The CDR3 length is 14 residues. Per the germline V gene, CDR1 is SQVTM and CDR2 is ANQGSEA.

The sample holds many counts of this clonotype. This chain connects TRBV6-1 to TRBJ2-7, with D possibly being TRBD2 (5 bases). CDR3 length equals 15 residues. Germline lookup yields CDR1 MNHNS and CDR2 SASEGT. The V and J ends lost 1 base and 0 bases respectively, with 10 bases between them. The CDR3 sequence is CASSEVRVSSYEQYF. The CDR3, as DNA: TGTGCCAGCAGTGAAGTGAGGGTGTCCTCCTACGAGCAGTACTTC.

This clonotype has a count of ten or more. CDR3 amino acids: CASSRGQGAVELFF. The CDR3 DNA reads TGTGCCAGCAGCCGTGGACAGGGGGCTGTGGAGCTGTTTTTT. This chain joins TRBV7-6 and TRBJ2-2, with TRBD1 identical over 11 bases. The ends lost 5 bases at V and 10 bases at J; junction bases unmatched: 6. Germline V gene data show CDR1 as SGHVS and CDR2 as FNYEAQ. The CDR3 extends over 14 amino acids.